One TCR beta chain is described in this entry. Which antigen it targets is not known. The input lacks base qualities; no much larger clone sits a single base away. The receptor library was made with PCR. The sample was run on an Illumina HiSeq 2500. Molecular barcoding was employed in the preparation of TCR libraries, with unique molecular identifiers being used to normalize TCRbeta repertoire quantification. Through fastp at Q25 and MiXCR, TCRdb rebuilt clones from the public reads, retaining in-frame beta chains. One record per CDR3 amino acid sequence lists the most common genes and DNA. For this sample the table gives some 830,000 distinct CDR3 sequences, of which roughly 15% were detected only once. The ten largest clones represent around 5% of the sample. Cut back by 2 bases and 3 bases, the V and J ends lie 14 bases apart. Sequences KGHSH (CDR1) and LQKENI (CDR2) are obtained from the germline V gene. The CDR3 runs 15 amino acids, cysteine and phenylalanine included. Only the CDR3 portion is preserved as DNA: 45 bases, with reading frame beginning at the first base.

This sample was included in a study of T-cell reconstitution after alpha-beta-depleted transplantation in children (dated by TCRdb to 2016 to 2017). Background for the entire study: Using TCR repertoire profiling, the study followed T-cell immune reconstitution in a quantitative way in children after TCRalphabeta/CD19-depleted allogeneic hematopoietic cell transplantation. Beyond this particular receptor, the publication reports: In some patients, the high TCRbeta diversity seen at day 60 was put down to recipient T cells and intrathymic progenitors that had survived conditioning. The apparently early alphabetaT-cell count recovery about two months after transplant was reportedly dependent on only several hundred rapidly expanded clones derived from non-depleted graft cells. Over the following months the frequencies of hyperexpanded clones went down, and after one year T-cell counts and TCRbeta diversity were mostly credited to newly produced T cells.

The sample's treatment or condition label, in plain terms: allogeneic hematopoietic cell transplantation with graft depleted of TCRalphabeta T cells and CD19 B cells. The children who served as transplant recipients had been given grafts of TCRalphabeta/CD19-depleted allogeneic hematopoietic cells. The receptor's source is a male patient younger than 18 who had a stem cell transplant for acute lymphoblastic leukemia, so the T cells may come from the graft donor. This material consisted of PBMCs, mostly from graft donor cells, taken 360 days after TCRalphabeta/CD19-depleted stem cell transplant. The chain joins TRBV18 to TRBJ2-7; there is no confident call for the D gene. CDR3 reads: CASSPGRLLYYEQYF. The bases are TGTGCCAGCTCACCAGGTAGGCTCTTATACTACGAGCAGTACTTC.